The 2 T cell receptor beta chains below all came from one sample that was sequenced in a study of Ad26.COV2.S vaccination and SARS-CoV-2 variants. Only in-frame clones appear in the TCRdb table, and some are missing; sequencing was by immunoSEQ multiplex PCR. This sample has roughly 450,000 clones; roughly 90% occur once, and the top ten carry 9% to 15%. As for treatment: some 20 received Ad26.COV2.S at low or high dose, single or two shots; about 5 received placebo; per-sample allocation not given. Day 63 following the first vaccine or placebo injection was when the samples were taken. The starting material was peripheral blood, obtained in a trial of Ad26.COV2.S vaccine versus placebo. These receptors originate from a person between 18 and 65 years old who received the Ad26.COV2.S COVID-19 vaccine or a placebo.

V and J are TRBV7-9 and TRBJ2-1; D is ambiguous. Germline values: CDR1 SEHNR, CDR2 FQNEAQ (reference sequence). V lost 8 bases and J 6 bases, leaving 8 bases between the germline ends. The CDR3 loop spans 11 amino acids. The CDR3 coding sequence is TGTGCCAGCGGGAAGAGCAATGAGCAGTTCTTC. The encoded protein is CASGKSNEQFF.

This clone was counted once. The gene calls are TRBV6-1 and TRBJ1-2, with TRBD1 matching 9 bases. CDR3 size: 15 residues. Trimming took 5 bases from V and 8 from J; bases not matched to a gene: 12. Germline V gene data show CDR1 as MNHNS and CDR2 as SASEGT. This CDR3 is CASSSGQGGTGGYTF. CDR3 nucleotide sequence: TGTGCCAGCAGTTCGGGACAGGGAGGAACGGGCGGCTACACCTTC.